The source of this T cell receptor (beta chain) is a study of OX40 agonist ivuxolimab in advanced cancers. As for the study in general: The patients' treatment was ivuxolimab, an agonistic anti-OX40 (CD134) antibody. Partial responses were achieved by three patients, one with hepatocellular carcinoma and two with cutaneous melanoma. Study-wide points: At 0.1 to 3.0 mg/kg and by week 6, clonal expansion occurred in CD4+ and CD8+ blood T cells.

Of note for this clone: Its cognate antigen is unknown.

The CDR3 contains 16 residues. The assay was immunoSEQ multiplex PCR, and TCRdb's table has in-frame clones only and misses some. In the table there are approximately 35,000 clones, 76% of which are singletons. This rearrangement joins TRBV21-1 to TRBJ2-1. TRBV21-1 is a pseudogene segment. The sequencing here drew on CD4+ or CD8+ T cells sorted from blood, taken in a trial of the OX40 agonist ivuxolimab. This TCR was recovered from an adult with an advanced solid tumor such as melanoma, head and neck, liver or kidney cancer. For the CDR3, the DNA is TGTGCCAGCAGCGAACTGCTACACCATTCCGACAATGAGCAGTTCTTC. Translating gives CASSELLHHSDNEQFF.